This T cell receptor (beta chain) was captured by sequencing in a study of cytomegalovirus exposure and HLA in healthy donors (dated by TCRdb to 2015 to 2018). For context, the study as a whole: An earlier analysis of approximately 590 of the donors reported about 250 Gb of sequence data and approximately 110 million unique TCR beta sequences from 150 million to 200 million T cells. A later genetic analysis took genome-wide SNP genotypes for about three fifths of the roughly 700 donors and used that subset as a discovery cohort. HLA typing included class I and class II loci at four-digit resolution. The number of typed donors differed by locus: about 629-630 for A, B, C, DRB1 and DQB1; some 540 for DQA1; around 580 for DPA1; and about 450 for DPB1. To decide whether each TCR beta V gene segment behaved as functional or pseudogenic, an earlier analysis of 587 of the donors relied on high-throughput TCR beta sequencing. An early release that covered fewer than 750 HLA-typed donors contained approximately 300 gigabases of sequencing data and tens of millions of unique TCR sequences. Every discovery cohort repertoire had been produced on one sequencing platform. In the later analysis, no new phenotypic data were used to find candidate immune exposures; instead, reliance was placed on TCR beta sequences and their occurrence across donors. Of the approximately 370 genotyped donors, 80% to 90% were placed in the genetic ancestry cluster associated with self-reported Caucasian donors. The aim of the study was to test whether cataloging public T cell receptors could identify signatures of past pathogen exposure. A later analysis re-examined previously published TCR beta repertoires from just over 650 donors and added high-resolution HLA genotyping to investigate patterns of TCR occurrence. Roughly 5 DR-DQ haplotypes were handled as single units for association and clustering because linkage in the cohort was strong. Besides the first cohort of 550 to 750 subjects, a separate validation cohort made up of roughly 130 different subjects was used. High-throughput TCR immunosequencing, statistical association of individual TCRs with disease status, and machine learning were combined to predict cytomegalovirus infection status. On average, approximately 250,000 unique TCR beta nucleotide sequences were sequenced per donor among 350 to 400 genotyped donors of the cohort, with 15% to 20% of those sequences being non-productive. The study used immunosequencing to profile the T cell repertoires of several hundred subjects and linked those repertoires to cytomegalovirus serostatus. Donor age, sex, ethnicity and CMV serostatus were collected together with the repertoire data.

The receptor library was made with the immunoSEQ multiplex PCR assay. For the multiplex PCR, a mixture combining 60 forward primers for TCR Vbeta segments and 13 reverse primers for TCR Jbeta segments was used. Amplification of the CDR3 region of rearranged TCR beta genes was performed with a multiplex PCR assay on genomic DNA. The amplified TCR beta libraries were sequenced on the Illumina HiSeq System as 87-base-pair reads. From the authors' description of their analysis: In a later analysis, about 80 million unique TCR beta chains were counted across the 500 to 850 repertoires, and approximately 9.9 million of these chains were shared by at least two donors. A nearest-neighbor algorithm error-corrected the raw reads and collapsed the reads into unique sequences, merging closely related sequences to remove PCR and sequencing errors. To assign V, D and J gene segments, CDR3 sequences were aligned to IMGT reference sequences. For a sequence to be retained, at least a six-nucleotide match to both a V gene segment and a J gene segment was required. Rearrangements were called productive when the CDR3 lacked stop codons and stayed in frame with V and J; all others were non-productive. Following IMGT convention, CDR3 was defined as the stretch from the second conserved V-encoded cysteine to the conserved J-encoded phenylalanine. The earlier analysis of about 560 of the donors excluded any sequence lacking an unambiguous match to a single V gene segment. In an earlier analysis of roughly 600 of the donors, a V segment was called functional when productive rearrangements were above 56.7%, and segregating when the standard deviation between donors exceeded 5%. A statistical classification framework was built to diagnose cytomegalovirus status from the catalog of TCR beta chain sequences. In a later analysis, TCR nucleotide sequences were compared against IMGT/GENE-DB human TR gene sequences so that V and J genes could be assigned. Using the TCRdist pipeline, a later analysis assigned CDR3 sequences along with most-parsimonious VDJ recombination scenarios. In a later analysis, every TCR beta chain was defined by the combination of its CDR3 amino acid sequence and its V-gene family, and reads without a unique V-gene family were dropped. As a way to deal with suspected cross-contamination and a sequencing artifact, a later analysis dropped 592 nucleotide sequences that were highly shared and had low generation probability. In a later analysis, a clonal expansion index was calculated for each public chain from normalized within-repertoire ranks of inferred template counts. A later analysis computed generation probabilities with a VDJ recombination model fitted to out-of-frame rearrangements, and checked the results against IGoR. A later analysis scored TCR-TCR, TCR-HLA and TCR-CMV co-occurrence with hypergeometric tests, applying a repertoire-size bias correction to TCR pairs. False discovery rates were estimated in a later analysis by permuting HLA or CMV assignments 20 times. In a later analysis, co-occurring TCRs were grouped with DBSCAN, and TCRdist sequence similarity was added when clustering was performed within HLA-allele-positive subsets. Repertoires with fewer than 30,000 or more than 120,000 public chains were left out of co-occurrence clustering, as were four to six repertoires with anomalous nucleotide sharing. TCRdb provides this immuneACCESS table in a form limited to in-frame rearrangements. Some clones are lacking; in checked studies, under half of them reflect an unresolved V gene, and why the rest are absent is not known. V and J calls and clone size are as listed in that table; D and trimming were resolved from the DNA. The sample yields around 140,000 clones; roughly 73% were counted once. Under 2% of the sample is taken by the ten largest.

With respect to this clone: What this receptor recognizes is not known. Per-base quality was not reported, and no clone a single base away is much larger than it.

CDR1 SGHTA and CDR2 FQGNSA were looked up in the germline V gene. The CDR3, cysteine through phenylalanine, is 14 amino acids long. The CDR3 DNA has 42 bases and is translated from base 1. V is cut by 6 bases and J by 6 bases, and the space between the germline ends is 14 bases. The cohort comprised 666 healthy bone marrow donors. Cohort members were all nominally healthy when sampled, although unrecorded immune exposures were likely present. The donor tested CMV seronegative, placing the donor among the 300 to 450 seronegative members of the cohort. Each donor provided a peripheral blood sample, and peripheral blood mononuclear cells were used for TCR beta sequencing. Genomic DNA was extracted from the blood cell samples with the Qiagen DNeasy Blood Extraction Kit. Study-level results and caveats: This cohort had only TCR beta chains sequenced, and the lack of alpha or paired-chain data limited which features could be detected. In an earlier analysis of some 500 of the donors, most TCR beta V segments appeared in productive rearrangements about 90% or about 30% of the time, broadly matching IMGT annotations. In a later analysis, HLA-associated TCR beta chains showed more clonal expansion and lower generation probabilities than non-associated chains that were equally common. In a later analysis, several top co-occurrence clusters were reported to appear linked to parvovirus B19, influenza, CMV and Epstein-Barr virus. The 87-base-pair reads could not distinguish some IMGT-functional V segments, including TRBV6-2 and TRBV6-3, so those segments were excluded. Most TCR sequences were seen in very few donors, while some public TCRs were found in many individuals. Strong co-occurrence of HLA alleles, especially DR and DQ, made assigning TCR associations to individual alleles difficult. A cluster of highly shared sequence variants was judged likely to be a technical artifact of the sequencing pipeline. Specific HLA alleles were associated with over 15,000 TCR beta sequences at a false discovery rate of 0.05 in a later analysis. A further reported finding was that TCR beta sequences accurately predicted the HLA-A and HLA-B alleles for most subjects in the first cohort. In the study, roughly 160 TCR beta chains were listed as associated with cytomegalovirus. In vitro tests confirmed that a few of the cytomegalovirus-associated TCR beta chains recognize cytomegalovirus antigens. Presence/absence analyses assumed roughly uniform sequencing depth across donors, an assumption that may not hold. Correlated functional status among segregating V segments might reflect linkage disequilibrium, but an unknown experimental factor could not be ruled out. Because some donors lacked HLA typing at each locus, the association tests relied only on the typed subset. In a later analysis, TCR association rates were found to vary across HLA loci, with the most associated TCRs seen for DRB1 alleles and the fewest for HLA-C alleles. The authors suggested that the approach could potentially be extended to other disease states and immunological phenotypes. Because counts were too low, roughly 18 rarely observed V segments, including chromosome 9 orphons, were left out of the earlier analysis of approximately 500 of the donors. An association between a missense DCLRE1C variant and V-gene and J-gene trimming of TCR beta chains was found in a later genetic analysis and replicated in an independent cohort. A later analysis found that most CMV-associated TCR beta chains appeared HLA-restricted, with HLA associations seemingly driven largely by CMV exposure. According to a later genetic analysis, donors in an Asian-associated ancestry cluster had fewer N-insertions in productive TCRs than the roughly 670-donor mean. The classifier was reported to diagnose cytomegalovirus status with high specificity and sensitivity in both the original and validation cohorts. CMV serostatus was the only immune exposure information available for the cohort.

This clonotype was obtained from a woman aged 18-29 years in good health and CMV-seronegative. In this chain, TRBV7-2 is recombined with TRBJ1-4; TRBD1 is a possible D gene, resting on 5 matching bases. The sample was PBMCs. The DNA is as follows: TGTGCCAGCAGTGTCCAGGGTTTCGATGAAAAACTGTTTTTT. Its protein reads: CASSVQGFDEKLFF.